This paragraph reports one T cell receptor beta chain. Per the authors' pipeline: Nucleated cell counts were estimated from reference gene primer amplification. Libraries were prepared by immunoSEQ multiplex PCR; TCRdb keeps only in-frame clonotypes and omits some of them. V and J calls and clone size are given by that table; D and trimming were obtained from the DNA. The sample lists 150,000 to 180,000 clones; less than 95% were seen once. The CDR3 is 14 residues long. Germline lookup yields CDR1 MNHEY and CDR2 SVGAGI. Unmatched junction bases numbered 5, after V lost 5 bases and J lost 1 base. The sample belongs to a study of blood T cell repertoires in COVID-19. On the study more broadly: Samples came from the United States, Italy and Spain, spanning acute and convalescent COVID-19. Nucleic acid was either cDNA or gDNA, and it came from T cells, B-cell-depleted T cells, or PBMCs.

This chain uses TRBV6-5 with TRBJ2-7; 7 bases line up with TRBD1. Sample: peripheral blood. The source of this sequence is a man aged 50 or older with acute or convalescent COVID-19. The CDR3 here is CASSSRDSSYEQYV. The CDR3 nucleotides read TGTGCCAGCAGTAGCCGGGACAGTTCCTACGAGCAGTACGTC.